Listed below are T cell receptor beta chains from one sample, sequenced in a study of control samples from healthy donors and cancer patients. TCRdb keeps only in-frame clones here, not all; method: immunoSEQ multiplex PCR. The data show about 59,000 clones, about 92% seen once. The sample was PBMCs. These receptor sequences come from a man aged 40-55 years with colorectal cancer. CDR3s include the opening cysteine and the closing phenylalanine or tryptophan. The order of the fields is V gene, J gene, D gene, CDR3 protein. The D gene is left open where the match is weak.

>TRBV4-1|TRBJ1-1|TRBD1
CASSQPGGRVNTEAFF
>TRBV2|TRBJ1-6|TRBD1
CASRHGQGYNSPLHF
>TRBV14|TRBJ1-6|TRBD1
CASSDRGNNSPLHF
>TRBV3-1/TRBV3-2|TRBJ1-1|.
CASSQERDRKGVNTEAFF
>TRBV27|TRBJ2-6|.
CASSAGRSSGANVLTF
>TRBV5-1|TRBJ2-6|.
CASSDVNRVGANVLTF
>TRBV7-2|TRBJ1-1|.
CASSFGVGEAFF
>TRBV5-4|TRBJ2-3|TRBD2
CASSLSGGGATQYF
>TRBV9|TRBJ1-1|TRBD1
CASSARDRGLSEAFF
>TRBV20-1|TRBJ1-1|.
CSAAENTEAFF
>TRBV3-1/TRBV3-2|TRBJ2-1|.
CASSQAEAGAGGEQFF
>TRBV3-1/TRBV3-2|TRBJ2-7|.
CASSQDLYYEQYF
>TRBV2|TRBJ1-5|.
CASSPTTVYQPQHF
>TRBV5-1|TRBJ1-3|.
CASSPNDGNTIYF
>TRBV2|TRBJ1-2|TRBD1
CASSIRDRGGYTF
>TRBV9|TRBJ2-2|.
CASSEGTYTGELFF
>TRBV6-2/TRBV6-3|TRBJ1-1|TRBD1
CASSSRGTEAFF
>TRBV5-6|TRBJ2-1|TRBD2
CASSLLAGGPHEQFF
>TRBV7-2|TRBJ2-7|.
CASSLDSGSYEQYF
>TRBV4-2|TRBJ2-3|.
CASSEASGSGLADTQYF
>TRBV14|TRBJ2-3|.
CASSQGQTFSTDTQYF
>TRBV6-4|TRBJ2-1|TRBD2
CASSALGGNPAGEQFF
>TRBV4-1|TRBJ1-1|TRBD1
CASSHSTGTGGKNTEAFF
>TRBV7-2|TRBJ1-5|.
CASSFGTVSNQPQHF
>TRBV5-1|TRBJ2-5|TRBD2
CASSLFSLAGRQETQYF
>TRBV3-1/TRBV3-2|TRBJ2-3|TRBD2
CASSLTSGGAGTQYF
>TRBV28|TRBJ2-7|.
CASSYLDSSYEQYF
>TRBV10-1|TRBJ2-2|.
CASSPQEFGELFF
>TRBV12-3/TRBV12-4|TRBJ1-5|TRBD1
CASSGTGEQPQHF
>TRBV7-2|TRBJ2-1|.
CASSLGGVTNEQFF
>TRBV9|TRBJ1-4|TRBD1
CASSAQGQVNEKLFF
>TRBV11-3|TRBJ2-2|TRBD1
CASSRRSGTGNTGELFF
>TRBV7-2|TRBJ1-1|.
CASSLRRQLEAFF
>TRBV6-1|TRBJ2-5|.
CASSREETQYF